This TCR beta chain was retrieved from a study of radiation and T cells in renal cell carcinoma (dated by TCRdb to 2019 to 2021). Some background on the complete study: Samples were obtained from a clinical trial, in which 15 Gy stereotactic body radiation therapy was delivered to primary renal cell carcinomas and nephrectomy was performed 4 weeks later. In total, 50 to 55 samples underwent TCR beta sequencing: 25 or so tumors plus 27 peripheral blood samples. In the approximately 57 samples combined, some 4,000,000 unique CDR3 nucleotide sequences were found, encoding 2 million to 3 million unique CDR3 amino acid sequences.

Concerning this clone itself: Which antigen it targets is not known. Nothing much larger sits one base from this clone, and base qualities are not available.

TCR beta libraries were generated from genomic DNA with the immunoSEQ kit, following the manufacturer's recommendations. To prepare libraries, a first multiplex PCR with proprietary primers was run, followed by a second PCR that added unique barcodes, and a bead cleanup was done after each round. Each sample batch included a kit-provided positive control reaction and a negative control reaction. The final libraries were assessed on an Agilent 4200 TapeStation D1000 ScreenTape, pooled by volume, and quantified by qPCR. Sequencing was performed on an Illumina NextSeq500 with a MidOutput 150-cycle cartridge, and 156 Read1 and 15 Index1 cycles were run with kit custom primers. The pooled library was loaded at about 0.98 pM, with a roughly 20% PhiX control spiked in. Regarding the original processing steps: The vendor-processed data were analyzed in R, and a clonotype was defined as all T cells that share the same CDR3 nucleotide sequence. For clone abundance analyses, frequencies were normalized to the 10,000 most abundant clones in each sample. Public T cell clones, averaging fewer than five per sample, were removed before analysis. Tumor-enriched and baseline blood-enriched clonotypes were defined by at least a 32-fold difference in abundance between compartments. Clonotypes expanded or contracted between blood time points were identified with a beta-binomial differential abundance model. Tumor-blood repertoire similarity was measured with the Baroni-Urbani and Buser coefficient, and group comparisons used two-tailed Wilcoxon tests in R. What TCRdb holds here is the immuneACCESS table cut down to in-frame rearrangements. Part of the clones is not present; checked against another copy, under half of the missing clones reflect an unresolved V gene, and the others are unexplained. The DNA was the basis for D and trimming; V, J and clone size are from that table. Recorded for this sample are approximately 120,000 clones; around 81% of them occurred a single time. The ten largest clonotypes hold around 6.1% of the sample.

The sample's time point label is to be understood as: blood 2 weeks post-SBRT. Sample treatment or condition, as interpreted from the label and publication: 15 Gy SBRT to primary tumor, nephrectomy 4 weeks later. To track tumor-enriched clonotypes, serial peripheral blood was sampled from radiation-treated patients at baseline and at 2 weeks and 4 weeks after SBRT. Every patient had renal cell carcinoma of clear cell pathology. Genomic DNA for TCR sequencing was prepared using the QIAamp DNA Blood Mini Kit (Qiagen). Only samples passing all quality control checks were included in the analyses. There are 16 amino acids in the CDR3, from cysteine to phenylalanine inclusive. The retained sequence is limited to the CDR3, 48 bases, with the frame set at the first base. General conclusions and limits of the study: In blood, the top tumor clonotypes increased from baseline to 2 weeks after radiation and then shrank by 4 weeks, which suggests a temporary expansion of tumor-resident clones. Because pretreatment tumor biopsies were not available, the baseline intratumoral presence of clonotypes could not be determined. Blood repertoire dynamics were not followed beyond 4 weeks after treatment. With a single-armed trial design, the study had no way to address how radiation dose or scheduling affects the TCR repertoire.

The TCR sequence derives from a man aged 50 to 60 with renal cell carcinoma. The V gene is TRBV21-1 and the J gene is TRBJ2-2; no check of the table's D call, TRBD2, against the DNA was made. TRBV21-1 is classified as a pseudogene. Source: blood, taken from a patient whose treatment included radiotherapy and nephrectomy. The bases are TGTGCCAGCAGCAAAAAGGTAGCGGGTCACACCGGGGAGCTGTTTTTT. This is translated as CASSKKVAGHTGELFF.